This paragraph reports one TCR beta chain. This sample is drawn from a study of blood T cell repertoires in COVID-19. Turning to the study itself: The United States, Italy and Spain provided the acute and convalescent COVID-19 samples. PBMCs, B-cell-depleted T cells, or T cells provided the cDNA or gDNA that made up the material.

Per the original data handling: Amplification of reference gene primers provided the estimated nucleated cell counts. The method was immunoSEQ multiplex PCR; TCRdb's version includes in-frame clones alone and lacks a portion of them. V, J and clone size were drawn from that table, and D and trimming were deduced from the DNA. The profile shows about 38,000 clones, nearly 90% of them singletons. Germline lookup yields CDR1 SGHTA and CDR2 FQGNSA. V gave up 1 base and J gave up 7 bases, with 11 bases separating them. The CDR3 runs to 14 residues. This chain uses TRBV7-2 with TRBJ2-4; possibly TRBD1 for D (5 bases). This TCR derives from a man aged 55 to 70 with active or convalescent COVID-19. The sequencing input was peripheral blood. The CDR3 DNA reads as TGTGCCAGCAGCTTAGGATGGGGCTGGAACATTCAGTACTTC. This encodes CASSLGWGWNIQYF.